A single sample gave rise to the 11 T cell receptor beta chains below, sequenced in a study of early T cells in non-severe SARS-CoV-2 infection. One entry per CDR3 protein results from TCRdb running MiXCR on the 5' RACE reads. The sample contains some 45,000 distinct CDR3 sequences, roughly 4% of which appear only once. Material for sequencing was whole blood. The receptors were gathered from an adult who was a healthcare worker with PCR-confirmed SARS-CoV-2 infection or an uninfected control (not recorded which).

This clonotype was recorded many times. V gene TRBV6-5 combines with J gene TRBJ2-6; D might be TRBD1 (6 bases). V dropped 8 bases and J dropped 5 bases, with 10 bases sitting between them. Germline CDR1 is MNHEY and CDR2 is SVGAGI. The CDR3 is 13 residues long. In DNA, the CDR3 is TGTGCCAGCTGGGACAACCGGGCCAACGTCCTGACTTTC. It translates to CASWDNRANVLTF.

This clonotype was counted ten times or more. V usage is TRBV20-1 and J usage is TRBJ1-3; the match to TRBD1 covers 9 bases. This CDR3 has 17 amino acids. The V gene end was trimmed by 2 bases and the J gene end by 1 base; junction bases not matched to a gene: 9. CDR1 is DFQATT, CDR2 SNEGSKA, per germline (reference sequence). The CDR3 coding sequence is TGCAGTGCTAGAAGGCGGGACAGGGCGCTATCTGGAAACACCATATATTTT. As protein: CSARRRDRALSGNTIYF.

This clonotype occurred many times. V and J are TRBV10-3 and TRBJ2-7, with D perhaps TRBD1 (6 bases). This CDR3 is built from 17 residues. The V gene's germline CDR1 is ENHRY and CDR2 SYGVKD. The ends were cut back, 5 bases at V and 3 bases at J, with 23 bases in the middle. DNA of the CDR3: TGTGCCATCAGTCCGGGGTCAGGACAGAAAAAGAGCTACGAGCAGTACTTC. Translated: CAISPGSGQKKSYEQYF.

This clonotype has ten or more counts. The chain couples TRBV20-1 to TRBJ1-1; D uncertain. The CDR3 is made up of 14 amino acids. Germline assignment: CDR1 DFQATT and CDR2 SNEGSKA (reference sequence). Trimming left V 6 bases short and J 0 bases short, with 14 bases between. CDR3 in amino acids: CSANSKGMNTEAFF. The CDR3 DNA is TGCAGTGCCAATAGCAAGGGCATGAACACTGAAGCTTTCTTT.

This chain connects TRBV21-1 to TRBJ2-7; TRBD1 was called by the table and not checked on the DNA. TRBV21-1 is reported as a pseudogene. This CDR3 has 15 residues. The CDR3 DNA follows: TGTGCCAGCAGCAAAGTACCGGGACAGGGTTTCGAGCAGTACTTC. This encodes CASSKVPGQGFEQYF.

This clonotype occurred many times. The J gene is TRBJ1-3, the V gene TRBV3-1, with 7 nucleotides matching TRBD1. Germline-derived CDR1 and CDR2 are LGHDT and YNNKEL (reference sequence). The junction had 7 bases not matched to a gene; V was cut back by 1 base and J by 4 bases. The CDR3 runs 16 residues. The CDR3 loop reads CASSQGRQGSGNTIYF. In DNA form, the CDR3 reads TGTGCCAGCAGCCAAGGGAGACAGGGCTCAGGAAACACCATATATTTT.

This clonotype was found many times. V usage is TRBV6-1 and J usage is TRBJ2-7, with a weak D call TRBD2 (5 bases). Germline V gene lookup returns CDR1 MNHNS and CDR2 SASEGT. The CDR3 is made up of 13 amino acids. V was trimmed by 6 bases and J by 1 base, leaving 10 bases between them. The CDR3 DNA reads TGTGCCAGCAGGGAGGATCTGTCCTACGAGCAGTACTTC. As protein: CASREDLSYEQYF.

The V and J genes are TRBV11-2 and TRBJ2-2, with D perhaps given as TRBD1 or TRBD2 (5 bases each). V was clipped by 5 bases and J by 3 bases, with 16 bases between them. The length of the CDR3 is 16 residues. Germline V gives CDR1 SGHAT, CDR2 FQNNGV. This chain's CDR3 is CASSPSGAKDTGELFF. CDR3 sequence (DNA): TGTGCCAGCAGCCCGTCCGGGGCGAAAGACACCGGGGAGCTGTTTTTT.

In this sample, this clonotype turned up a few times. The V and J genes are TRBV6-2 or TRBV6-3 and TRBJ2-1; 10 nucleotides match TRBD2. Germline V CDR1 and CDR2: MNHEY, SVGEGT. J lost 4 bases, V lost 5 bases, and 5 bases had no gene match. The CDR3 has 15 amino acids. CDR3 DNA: TGTGCCAGCAGTCCTACTAGCGGGGTTTACAATGAGCAGTTCTTC. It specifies CASSPTSGVYNEQFF.

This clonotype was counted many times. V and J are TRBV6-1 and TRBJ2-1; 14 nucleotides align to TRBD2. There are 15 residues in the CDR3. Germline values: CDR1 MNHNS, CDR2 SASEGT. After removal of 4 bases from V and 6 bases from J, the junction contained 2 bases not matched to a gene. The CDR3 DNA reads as TGTGCCAGCAGTGGACTAGCGGGGGGGCCCAATGAGCAGTTCTTC. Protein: CASSGLAGGPNEQFF.

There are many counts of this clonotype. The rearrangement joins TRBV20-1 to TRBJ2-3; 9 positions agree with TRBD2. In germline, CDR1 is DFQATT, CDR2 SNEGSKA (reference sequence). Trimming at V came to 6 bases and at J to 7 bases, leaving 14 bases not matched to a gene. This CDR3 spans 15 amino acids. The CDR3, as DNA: TGCAGTGCCGGGACGTTTAGCGGGAGCCGAAATACGCAGTATTTT. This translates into CSAGTFSGSRNTQYF.